This TCR beta chain is drawn from a study of blood T cell repertoires in COVID-19 (dated by TCRdb to the early 2020s). With regard to the full study: The collaborator samples originated in the United States, Italy and Spain and spanned the acute and convalescent phases of COVID-19. The repertoires were released in a freely available public database meant as a resource for research on the immune response to SARS-CoV-2. The prospective study material was composed of cDNA or gDNA derived from T cells, B-cell-depleted T cells, or PBMCs. The samples were drawn from two sources: the first 160 participants of the ongoing ImmuneRACE study, and approximately 1,300 subjects contributed by 6 global collaborators. A de-identified subject ID, COVID-19 status, age in years and sex were almost always included in the sample metadata. Subjects who had been exposed to COVID-19, were actively infected with it, or had recovered from it provided the deeply sampled blood TCRbeta repertoires that made up the dataset. Where available, HLA class I and class II types were taken from metadata supplied by the sample provider and were not determined by assay-based typing.

The investigation overall reported the following: Clinical and demographic metadata were provided uncurated, with the amount varying by source and participant.

In Seattle, one collaborating source enrolled patients while the infection was active and tracked those patients longitudinally over the course of disease. The collaborating institutions used their own protocols to collect whole blood in K2EDTA tubes. For TCRbeta analysis, collaborators shipped samples as frozen whole blood, isolated PBMCs, or DNA extracted from either of those sample types. About this clone: The specificity of this receptor is unknown. Base qualities are not provided; no much larger clone lies one nucleotide away.

The CDR3 covers 12 residues, taking in both the cysteine and the phenylalanine. The DNA shown is the 36-base CDR3, in frame from base 1. V ends up 5 bases short and J 6 bases short, with an unmatched junction base count of 3. The germline V gene provides CDR1 SGHRS and CDR2 YFSETQ. TCRbeta CDR3 regions were amplified from genomic DNA by means of the immunoSEQ Assay, a bias-controlled multiplex PCR. The published analysis was carried out like this. Within the assay, amplification of reference gene primers was used to estimate how many nucleated cells each sample contained. Sequence reads were collapsed and filtered to measure the absolute abundance of every unique TCRbeta CDR3 rearrangement. For each sample, productive Simpson clonality was calculated as the square root of Simpson's diversity index over productive rearrangements. This is the immuneACCESS table as TCRdb keeps it, with only in-frame sequences that have V and J called. A part of the clones is gone; compared with another copy, unresolved V genes explain less than half, and the rest is unexplained. V and J calls plus clone size are reproduced from that table; the DNA served to infer D and trimming. The sample yields 270,000 or so clones; roughly nine tenths were counted once. The ten largest clones add up to 10% to 15% of the sample.

The sample consisted of peripheral blood. The chain couples TRBV5-1 to TRBJ1-1, with 8 bases in between that match TRBD1. This clonotype originated in a woman in her 30s with COVID-19, enrolled during active disease. The bases read TGCGCCAGCAGGTTGACAGGGGCTGAAGCTTTCTTT. Its protein product is CASRLTGAEAFF. Where the CDR3 stops, the reference TRBV5-1 and TRBJ1-1 genes take over; the full variable domain is KAGVTQTPRYLIKTRGQQVTLSCSPISGHRSVSWYQQTPGQGLQFLFEYFSETQRNKGNFPGRFSGRQFSNSRSEMNVSTLELGDSALYLCASRLTGAEAFFGQGTRLTVV.